The TCR beta chain described here comes from a study of OX40 agonist ivuxolimab in advanced cancers. Per germline, CDR1 SGHNT and CDR2 YYREEE (reference sequence). V lost 5 bases to trimming and J lost 5 bases, with 16 bases between them. CDR3 length equals 14 residues. Comments on this clone: Its antigen is as yet unknown.

Findings of the study overall: Also present in some nonresponders was a low level of normalized T-cell clonal expansion.

Sequencing used immunoSEQ multiplex PCR; TCRdb keeps in-frame clones, though not all of them. The table includes 70,000 to 75,000 clones, about 88% detected once. The V gene is TRBV5-4, the J gene TRBJ1-2; perhaps TRBD1 as D (5 bases). This specimen was CD4+ or CD8+ T cells sorted from blood, taken in a trial of the OX40 agonist ivuxolimab. This receptor was taken from an adult with an advanced solid tumor such as melanoma, head and neck, liver or kidney cancer. The DNA for the CDR3 is TGTGCCAGCAGATCTGACCGGGAGGGGTATGGCTACACCTTC. It codes for CASRSDREGYGYTF.